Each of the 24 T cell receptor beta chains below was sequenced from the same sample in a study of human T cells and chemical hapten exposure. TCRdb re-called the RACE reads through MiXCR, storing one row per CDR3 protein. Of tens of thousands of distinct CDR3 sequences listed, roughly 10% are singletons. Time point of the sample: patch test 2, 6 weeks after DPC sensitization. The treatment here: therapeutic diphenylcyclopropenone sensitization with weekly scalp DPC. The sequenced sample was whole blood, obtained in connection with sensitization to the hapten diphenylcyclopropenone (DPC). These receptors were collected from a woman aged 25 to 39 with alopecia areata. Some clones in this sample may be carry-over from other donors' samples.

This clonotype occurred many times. The CDR3 nucleotides read TGTGCCAGCAGTTACACAACAGGGTCCGAACAGCCCCAGCATTTT. Protein: CASSYTTGSEQPQHF. V usage is TRBV6-5 and J usage is TRBJ1-5, with a tentative D call TRBD1 (6 bases). With 2 bases removed from V and 7 bases from J, the gap between germline ends came to 15 bases. Looked up from germline, CDR1 is MNHEY and CDR2 is SVGAGI. The CDR3 is made up of 15 amino acids.

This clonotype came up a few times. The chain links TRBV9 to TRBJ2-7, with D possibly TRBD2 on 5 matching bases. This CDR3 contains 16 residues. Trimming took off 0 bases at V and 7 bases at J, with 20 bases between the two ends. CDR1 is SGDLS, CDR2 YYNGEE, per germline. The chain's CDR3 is CASSVEPSSRPREQYF. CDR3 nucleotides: TGTGCCAGCAGCGTAGAGCCGTCTAGCAGGCCCAGGGAGCAGTACTTC.

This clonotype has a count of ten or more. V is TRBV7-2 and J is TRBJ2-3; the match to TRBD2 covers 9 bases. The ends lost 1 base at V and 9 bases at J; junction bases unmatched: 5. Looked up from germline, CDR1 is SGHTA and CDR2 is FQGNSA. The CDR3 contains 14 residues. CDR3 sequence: CASSLGLAGTTQYF. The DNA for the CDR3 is TGTGCCAGCAGCTTAGGTCTAGCGGGAACGACGCAGTATTTT.

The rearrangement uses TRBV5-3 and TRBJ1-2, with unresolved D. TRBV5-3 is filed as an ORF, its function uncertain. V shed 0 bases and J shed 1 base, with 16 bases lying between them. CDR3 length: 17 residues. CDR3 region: CARSLEIGPNINYGYTF. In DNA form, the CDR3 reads TGTGCCAGAAGCTTGGAAATCGGCCCGAACATTAACTATGGCTACACCTTC.

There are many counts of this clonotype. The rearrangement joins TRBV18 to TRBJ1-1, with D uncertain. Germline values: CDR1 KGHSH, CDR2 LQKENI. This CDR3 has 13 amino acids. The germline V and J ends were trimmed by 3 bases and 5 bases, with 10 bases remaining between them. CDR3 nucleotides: TGTGCCAGCTCACCGGGCGTGAGGACTGAAGCTTTCTTT. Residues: CASSPGVRTEAFF.

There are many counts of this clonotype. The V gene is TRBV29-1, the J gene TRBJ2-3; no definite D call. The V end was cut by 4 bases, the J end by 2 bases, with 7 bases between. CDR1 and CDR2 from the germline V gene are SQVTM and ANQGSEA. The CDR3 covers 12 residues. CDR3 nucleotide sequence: TGCAGCGTTGGAGAGCCCACAGATACGCAGTATTTT. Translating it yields CSVGEPTDTQYF.

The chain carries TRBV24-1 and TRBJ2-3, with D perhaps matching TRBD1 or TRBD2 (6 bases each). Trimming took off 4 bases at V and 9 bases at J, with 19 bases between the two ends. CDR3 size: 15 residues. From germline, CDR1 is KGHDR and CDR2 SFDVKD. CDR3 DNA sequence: TGTGCCACCAGTGACCCAACGGAAGGGGGGCGGACGCAGTATTTT. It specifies CATSDPTEGGRTQYF.

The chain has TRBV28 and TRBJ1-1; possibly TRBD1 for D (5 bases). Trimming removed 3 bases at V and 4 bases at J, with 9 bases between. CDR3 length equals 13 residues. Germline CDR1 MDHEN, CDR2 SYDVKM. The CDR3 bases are TGTGCCAGCAGTTTCAGAGGGGCCACTGAAGCTTTCTTT. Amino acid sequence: CASSFRGATEAFF.

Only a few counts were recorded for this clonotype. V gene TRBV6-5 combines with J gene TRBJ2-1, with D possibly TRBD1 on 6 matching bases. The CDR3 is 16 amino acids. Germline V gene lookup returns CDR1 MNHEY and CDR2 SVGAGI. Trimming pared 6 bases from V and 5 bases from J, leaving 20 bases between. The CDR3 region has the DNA TGTGCCAGCAGCCGACAGGTACCTCAATTGGACAATGAGCAGTTCTTC. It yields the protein CASSRQVPQLDNEQFF.

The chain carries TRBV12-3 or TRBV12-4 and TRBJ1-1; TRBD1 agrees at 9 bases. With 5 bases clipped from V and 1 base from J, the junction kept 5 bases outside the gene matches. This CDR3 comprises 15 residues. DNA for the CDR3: TGTGCCAGCAGTCTTCGACAGGGGGAGAACACTGAAGCTTTCTTT. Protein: CASSLRQGENTEAFF.

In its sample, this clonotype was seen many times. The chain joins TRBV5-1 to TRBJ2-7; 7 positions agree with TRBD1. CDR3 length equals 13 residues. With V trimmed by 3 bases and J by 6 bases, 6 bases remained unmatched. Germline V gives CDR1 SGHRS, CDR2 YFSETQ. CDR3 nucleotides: TGCGCCAGCAGCTGGGACAGAGTCCGCGAGCAGTACTTC. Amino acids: CASSWDRVREQYF.

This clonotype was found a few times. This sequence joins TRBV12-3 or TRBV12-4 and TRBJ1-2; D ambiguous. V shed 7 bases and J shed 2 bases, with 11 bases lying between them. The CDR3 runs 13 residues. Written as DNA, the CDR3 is TGTGCCAGCACCCGTAGTATCAACTATGGCTACACCTTC. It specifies CASTRSINYGYTF.

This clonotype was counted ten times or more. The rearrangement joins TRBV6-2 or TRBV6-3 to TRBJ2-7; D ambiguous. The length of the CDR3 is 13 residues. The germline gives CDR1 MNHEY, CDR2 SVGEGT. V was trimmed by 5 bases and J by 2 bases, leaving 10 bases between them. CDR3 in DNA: TGTGCCAGCAGTCCCGCCTCAACCTACGAGCAGTACTTC. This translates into CASSPASTYEQYF.

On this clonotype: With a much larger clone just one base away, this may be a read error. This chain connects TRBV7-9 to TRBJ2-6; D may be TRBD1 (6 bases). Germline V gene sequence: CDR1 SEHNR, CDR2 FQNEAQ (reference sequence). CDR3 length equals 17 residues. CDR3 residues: CASSPGVTSSGVNVLTF. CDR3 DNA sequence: TGTGCCAGCAGCCCAGGGGTTACGAGCTCTGGGGTCAACGTCCTGACTTTC.

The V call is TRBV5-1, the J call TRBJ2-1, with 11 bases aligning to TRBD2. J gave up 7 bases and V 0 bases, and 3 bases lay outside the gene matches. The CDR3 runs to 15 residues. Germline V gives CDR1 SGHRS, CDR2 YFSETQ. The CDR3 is CASSLELAGANEQFF. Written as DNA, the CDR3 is TGCGCCAGCAGCTTGGAACTAGCGGGAGCAAATGAGCAGTTCTTC.

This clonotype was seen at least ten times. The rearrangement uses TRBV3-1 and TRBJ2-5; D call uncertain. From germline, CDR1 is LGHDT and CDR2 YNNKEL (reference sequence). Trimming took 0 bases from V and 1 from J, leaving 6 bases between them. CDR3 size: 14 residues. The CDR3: CASSQDNFQETQYF. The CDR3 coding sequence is TGTGCCAGCAGCCAAGACAACTTCCAAGAGACCCAGTACTTC.

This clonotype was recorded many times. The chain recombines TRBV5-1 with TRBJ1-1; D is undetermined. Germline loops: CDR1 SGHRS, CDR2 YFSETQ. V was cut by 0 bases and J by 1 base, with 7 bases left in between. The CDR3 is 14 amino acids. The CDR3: CASSLVPGNTEAFF. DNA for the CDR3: TGCGCCAGCAGCTTGGTCCCAGGGAACACTGAAGCTTTCTTT.

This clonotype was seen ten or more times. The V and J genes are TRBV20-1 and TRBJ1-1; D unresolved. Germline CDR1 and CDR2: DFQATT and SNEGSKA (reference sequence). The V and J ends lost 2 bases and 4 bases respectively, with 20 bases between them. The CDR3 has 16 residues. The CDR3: CSARSILVVGGTEAFF. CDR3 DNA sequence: TGCAGTGCTAGAAGTATTTTAGTTGTCGGTGGCACTGAAGCTTTCTTT.

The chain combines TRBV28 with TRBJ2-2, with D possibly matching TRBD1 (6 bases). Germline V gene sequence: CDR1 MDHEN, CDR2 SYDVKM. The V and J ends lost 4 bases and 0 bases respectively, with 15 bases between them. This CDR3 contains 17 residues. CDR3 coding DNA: TGTGCCAGCAGTTCCCCGACAGGCCTAACGAACACCGGGGAGCTGTTTTTT. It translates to CASSSPTGLTNTGELFF.

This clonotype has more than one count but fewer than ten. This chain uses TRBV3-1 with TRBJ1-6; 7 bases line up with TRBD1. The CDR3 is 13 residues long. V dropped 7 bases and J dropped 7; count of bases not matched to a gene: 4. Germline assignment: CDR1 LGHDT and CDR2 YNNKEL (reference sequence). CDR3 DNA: TGTGCCAGCAACAGGGGTTGGAATTCACCCCTCCACTTT. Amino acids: CASNRGWNSPLHF.

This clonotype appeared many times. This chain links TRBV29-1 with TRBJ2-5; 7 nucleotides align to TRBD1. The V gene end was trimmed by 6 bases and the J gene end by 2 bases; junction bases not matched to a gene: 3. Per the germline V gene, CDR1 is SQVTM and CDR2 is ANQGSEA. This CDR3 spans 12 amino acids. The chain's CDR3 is CSVGTVQETQYF. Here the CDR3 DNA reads TGCAGCGTCGGGACAGTTCAAGAGACCCAGTACTTC.

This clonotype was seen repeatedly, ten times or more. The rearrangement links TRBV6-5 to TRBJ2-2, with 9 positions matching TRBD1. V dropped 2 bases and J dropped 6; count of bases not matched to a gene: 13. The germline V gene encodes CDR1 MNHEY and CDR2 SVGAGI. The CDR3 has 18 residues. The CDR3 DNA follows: TGTGCCAGCAGTTACACAGGGGGCGCTTTGGTTGACTCCGGGGAGCTGTTTTTT. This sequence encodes CASSYTGGALVDSGELFF.

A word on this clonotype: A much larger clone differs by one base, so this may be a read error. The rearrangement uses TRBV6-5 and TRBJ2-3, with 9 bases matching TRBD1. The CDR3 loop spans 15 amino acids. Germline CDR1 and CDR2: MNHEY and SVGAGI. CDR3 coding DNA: TGTGCCAGCAGTGGACAGGGGACTGCCACATATACGCAGTATTTT. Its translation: CASSGQGTATYTQYF.

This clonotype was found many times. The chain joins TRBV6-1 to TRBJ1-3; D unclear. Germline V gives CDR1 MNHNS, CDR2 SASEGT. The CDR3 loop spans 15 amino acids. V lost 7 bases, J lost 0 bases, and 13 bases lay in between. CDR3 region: CASTSSRSSGNTIYF. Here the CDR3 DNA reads TGTGCCAGCACTTCAAGCAGGTCCTCTGGAAACACCATATATTTT.